This section outlines one T cell receptor beta chain sequence together with its context. Antigen specificity is unknown. The CDR3 is 15 amino acids. J was trimmed by 11 bases and V by 3 bases; bases with no gene match: 7. The V gene's germline CDR1 is ENHRY and CDR2 SYGVKD. This sample is drawn from a study of blood T cells in healthy people across ages. Study results and caveats: Higher diversity and more naive CD4+ cells were features of long-lived donors, compared to aged donors.

Each donor had around 10 milliliters of peripheral blood drawn. Alongside a J-beta primer mix, a sample-barcoded 5' primer served in a second PCR lasting about 7 to 11 cycles. One entry per CDR3 protein, called by TCRdb with MiXCR from the 5' RACE reads. The sample comprises around 1.5 million distinct CDR3 sequences, around 59% of which are singletons, and about 6.7% rests with the top ten. The chain employs TRBV10-3 and TRBJ1-4; TRBD1 aligns across 12 bases. The receptor comes from a man younger than 35 in good health. Sequencing was carried out using blood. Here the CDR3 DNA reads TGTGCCATCAGTGAAGGGACAGGGGGCGTGGGTAAACTGTTTTTT. Its translation: CAISEGTGGVGKLFF.